This T cell receptor (beta chain) came from a study of CD8 T cells in Susac syndrome. On the study more broadly: Clinical remission applied to 8 or 9 sequenced Susac syndrome patients, and five or six had active disease. Notes on the study in general: The authors found no clonal expansion in Susac syndrome CD4+ T cell repertoires.

It was with random hexamers that roughly 0.45 to 1 ug RNA was reverse transcribed. The method of amplification for TCR beta CDR3 was immunoSEQ multiplex PCR, covering 54 Vbeta and 13 Jbeta. TCRdb re-called the immunoSEQ multiplex PCR reads with MiXCR, one entry per CDR3 protein. The sample has some 200,000 distinct CDR3 sequences; approximately 94% are singletons. The V and J ends lost 5 bases and 2 bases respectively, with 10 bases between them. This CDR3 region has 14 residues. In germline, CDR1 is SGHAT, CDR2 FQNNGV. Worth noting for this clonotype: Its antigen is still unknown.

This chain joins TRBV11-2 and TRBJ2-1; no definite D call. The clonotype originates from a human donor with Susac syndrome. The sequencing input was CD4+ T cells from PBMCs. CDR3 coding DNA: TGTGCCAGCAGCAGGAGTGGAACCTACAATGAGCAGTTCTTC. This sequence encodes CASSRSGTYNEQFF.